These T cell receptor beta chains were read from a single sample in a study of PD-L1 blockade in urothelial cancer. TCRdb's copy holds only in-frame clones and misses some; the assay was immunoSEQ multiplex PCR. The repertoire has 30,000 or so clones, roughly 80% of them found once; the top ten carry approximately 2.2%. This material consisted of PBMCs, taken around atezolizumab (anti-PD-L1) treatment. The receptors shown here come from a man aged 45 to 65 with urothelial cancer. Each CDR3 is given with its conserved first and last residue. Fields, in order: V gene, D gene, J gene, clone size, CDR3 DNA, CDR3 protein. A D gene is named only where the DNA matches it firmly. Expanded clones get a size class; other rows say once, few or many, or leave the size out.

TRBV7-6	TRBD2	TRBJ2-2	NA	TGTGCCAGCAGCGCCACCAGGCAGGGAGGGATCGGGGAGCTGTTTTTT	CASSATRQGGIGELFF
TRBV11-2	NA	TRBJ1-2	NA	TGTGCCAGCAGCCCCCAAACGACCGGGGTTTACTATGGCTACACCTTC	CASSPQTTGVYYGYTF
TRBV27	NA	TRBJ1-2	once	TGTGCCAGCAGTTATGCATCGGGCGGGTATGGCTACACCTTC	CASSYASGGYGYTF
TRBV20-1	NA	TRBJ2-1	NA	TGCAGTGCTAGAGATACGGTAGCGAAGTTCTTC	CSARDTVAKFF
TRBV5-4	TRBD1	TRBJ1-1	NA	TGTGCCAGCAGCCGGGACAGAACTGAAGCTTTCTTT	CASSRDRTEAFF
TRBV28	NA	TRBJ1-2	once	TGTGCCAGCGAGGAACCAGTCGCCTATGGCTACACCTTC	CASEEPVAYGYTF
TRBV4-1	NA	TRBJ1-4	NA	TGCGCCAGCAGCCAAGATCGTGCAGGAGAAAAACTGTTTTTT	CASSQDRAGEKLFF
TRBV27	TRBD2	TRBJ2-7	NA	TGTGCCAGCAGCACGGGACTAGAATTCTACGAGCAGTACTTC	CASSTGLEFYEQYF
TRBV5-1	TRBD2	TRBJ2-5	NA	TGCGCCAGCAGCTTGGCAGGTCGTAGCGGGGGCCAAGAGACCCAGTACTTC	CASSLAGRSGGQETQYF
TRBV14	TRBD1	TRBJ1-1	few	TGTGCCAGTTCAGGGGGCTTGAACACTGAAGCTTTCTTT	CASSGGLNTEAFF